Listed below are T cell receptor beta chains from one sample, sequenced in a study of long-term antiretroviral therapy in people with HIV. Profiled with immunoSEQ multiplex PCR; TCRdb holds only in-frame clones, not every one. The sample carries 26,000 or so clones, approximately 86% recorded once. This specimen was unsorted PBMCs, taken 1.9 years after starting antiretroviral therapy. All receptors come from a woman between 25 and 40 years old with HIV. The CDR3 runs from the conserved cysteine through the conserved F or W. The D gene is left open where the match is weak. Only some rows state a clone size, as once, few, many or a class for expanded clones.

v_gene,d_gene,j_gene,abundance,CDR3aa,CDR3nt
TRBV10-3,.,TRBJ2-3,once,CAIRSSSSTDTQYF,TGTGCCATCAGAAGTTCTTCATCCACAGATACGCAGTATTTT
TRBV7-8,.,TRBJ2-5,.,CASSPSGFGETQYF,TGTGCCAGCAGCCCGTCGGGTTTCGGGGAGACCCAGTACTTC
TRBV6-1,.,TRBJ1-2,.,CASSEVPGTTYFYGYTF,TGTGCCAGCAGTGAAGTACCGGGAACTACCTATTTTTATGGCTACACCTTC
TRBV5-1,.,TRBJ2-7,.,CASSLAGGISYEQYF,TGCGCCAGCAGCTTGGCCGGGGGAATAAGTTACGAGCAGTACTTC
TRBV20-1,TRBD1,TRBJ2-7,.,CSAPTGDEQYF,TGCAGTGCTCCGACAGGGGACGAGCAGTACTTC
TRBV5-1,.,TRBJ1-6,.,CASSPLVVGADRISPLHF,TGCGCCAGCAGCCCCTTGGTCGTGGGCGCAGATAGAATTTCACCCCTCCACTTT
TRBV6-5,.,TRBJ1-1,once,CASSRGWGGSTEAFF,TGTGCCAGCAGCCGCGGATGGGGGGGAAGCACTGAAGCTTTCTTT
TRBV27,.,TRBJ1-1,.,CASSSGILGTEAFF,TGTGCCAGCAGTTCAGGGATCTTAGGCACTGAAGCTTTCTTT
TRBV7-2,.,TRBJ1-2,few,CASSLNRVSNYGYTF,TGTGCCAGCAGCTTGAACAGGGTCTCTAACTATGGCTACACCTTC
TRBV10-3,TRBD1,TRBJ2-7,.,CAISRTGAYEQYF,TGTGCCATCAGTCGGACAGGAGCCTACGAGCAGTACTTC
TRBV9,.,TRBJ2-2,.,CASSLPWSHGVGTTGELFF,TGTGCCAGCAGCCTTCCATGGAGCCACGGAGTTGGGACCACCGGGGAGCTGTTTTTT
TRBV7-9,.,TRBJ2-1,.,CASSLDRLSSYNEQFF,TGTGCCAGCAGCTTAGACAGGTTAAGCTCCTACAATGAGCAGTTCTTC
TRBV5-6,.,TRBJ2-3,.,CASSLGARTDTQYF,TGTGCCAGCAGCCTAGGGGCCCGCACAGATACGCAGTATTTT
TRBV5-1,.,TRBJ2-7,.,CASSLTANSYEQYF,TGCGCCAGCAGCTTAACGGCGAACTCCTACGAGCAGTACTTC
TRBV21-1,.,TRBJ1-5,.,CASSKDLTGDSNQPQHF,TGTGCCAGCAGCAAAGATCTGACAGGCGATAGCAATCAGCCCCAGCATTTT
TRBV19,.,TRBJ2-2,.,CASSLLDTGELFF,TGTGCCAGTAGTCTCTTAGACACCGGGGAGCTGTTTTTT
TRBV7-9,.,TRBJ1-2,.,CAGEDPFGYTF,TGTGCCGGCGAAGACCCTTTCGGCTACACCTTC
TRBV9,TRBD2,TRBJ2-1,.,CASSALLAGNNEQFF,TGTGCCAGCAGCGCCCTACTAGCGGGGAACAATGAGCAGTTCTTC
TRBV13,TRBD1,TRBJ1-2,once,CASSFRQGGYGYTF,TGTGCCAGCAGCTTTCGACAGGGAGGCTATGGCTACACCTTC
TRBV5-8,.,TRBJ1-5,.,CASSYRDNQPQHF,TGTGCCAGCAGCTACAGAGACAATCAGCCCCAGCATTTT
TRBV7-9,.,TRBJ1-1,.,CASEQGNTEAFF,TGTGCCAGCGAACAGGGGAACACTGAAGCTTTCTTT
TRBV7-8,.,TRBJ2-7,.,CASSLARGLSSYEQYF,TGTGCCAGCAGCTTAGCCCGGGGCCTGAGCTCCTACGAGCAGTACTTC
TRBV5-1,.,TRBJ1-1,few,CASSFMSGEAMNTEAFF,TGCGCCAGCAGCTTCATGTCAGGGGAGGCGATGAACACTGAAGCTTTCTTT
TRBV9,TRBD1,TRBJ2-5,.,CASSVEGQGGETQYF,TGTGCCAGCAGCGTAGAGGGACAGGGGGGGGAGACCCAGTACTTC
TRBV5-1,.,TRBJ1-1,.,CASSIQGPRNTEAFF,TGCGCCAGCAGCATACAGGGACCCAGGAACACTGAAGCTTTCTTT